There are many counts of the clone carrying this T cell receptor (beta chain). Its antigen is undetermined. These data come from a study of T cells after yellow fever vaccination. Overall study context: SMART-Seq v4 Ultra Low Input prepared the low-cell-number fractions. Study-wide points: Weaker overall, the secondary response nonetheless peaked faster (day 5 versus 15).

The CDR3 spans 14 residues. Germline V gene sequence: CDR1 SGHVS, CDR2 FQNEAQ. Trimming left V 2 bases short and J 4 bases short, with 11 bases between. The study made its TCR cDNA through 5'RACE template switching. That step introduced a universal primer site along with UMIs. TCRdb called the 5' RACE reads again in MiXCR, with one record for every CDR3 protein. There are some 97,000 distinct CDR3 sequences in the sample; 5.8% occur only once, and over 40% lies in the top ten. Sequencing was performed on CD8+ T cells sorted from PBMCs, taken 10 days after the yellow fever booster vaccination. The receptor comes from a man aged 18 to 35 who received the YFV17D yellow fever vaccine. The J gene is TRBJ1-2, the V gene TRBV7-8, with D possibly being TRBD1 (6 bases). In DNA form, the CDR3 reads TGTGCCAGCAGCTTAATCGGAGGGGGCTATGGCTACACCTTC. It encodes CASSLIGGGYGYTF.